This T cell receptor (beta chain) comes out of a study of CD8 T cells in Susac syndrome. Study overall: When blood was drawn, the patients with Susac syndrome were therapy-naive, on corticosteroids, or on intravenous immunoglobulin alone.

Sequencing of TCR beta was performed on blood CD8+ and CD4+ T cells. The authors reverse transcribed roughly 0.5 to 1 ug RNA with random hexamers. An immunoSEQ multiplex PCR generated amplified TCR beta CDR3 products spanning 54 Vbeta and 13 Jbeta. TCRdb analysed the immunoSEQ multiplex PCR reads with MiXCR anew, one entry per CDR3 protein. The sample shows some 200,000 distinct CDR3 sequences, approximately 95% of them seen only once. V gave up 0 bases and J gave up 11 bases, with 13 bases separating them. This CDR3 comprises 12 residues. Germline V gene data show CDR1 as GTSNPN and CDR2 as SVGIG (reference sequence).

The clonotype was recovered from a human donor with Susac syndrome. The chain employs TRBV30 and TRBJ1-1; tentative D call: TRBD1 (6 bases). Sequenced input: CD8+ T cells from PBMCs. The CDR3 loop reads CAWSVNDRIAFF. As DNA, the CDR3 is TGTGCCTGGAGTGTAAACGACAGGATCGCTTTCTTT.